This T cell receptor beta chain was sequenced for a study of vaccination effects on CD4 cells after COVID-19. Study context: Convalescent patients (n = two) were sampled 16 days and one week prevaccination.

The culture ran for 10 days, and then CD4+ T cells were isolated. Their SARS-CoV-2 infection, verified by PCR, occurred between March and December 2020. Researchers swapped half the medium for IL-2 medium on both days 3 and 7. Here immunoSEQ multiplex PCR was the method, and the copy in TCRdb shows in-frame clones only, minus some. Here the sample spans 45,000 or so clones, more than 75% being singletons. For this clone: Its specificity is unknown.

The source of this sequence is a human donor who had a prior SARS-CoV-2 infection. The sequencing here drew on CD4+ T cells from PBMCs cultured without peptide, taken before COVID-19 vaccination.

The CDR3 DNA is TGTGCCAGCAGCTTAGGGCATTTCACAGATACGCAGTATTTT. Encoded protein: CASSLGHFTDTQYF. The rearrangement uses TRBV11-3 and TRBJ2-3; no reliable D call. Trimming left V 1 base short and J 2 bases short, with 7 bases between. The germline V gene encodes CDR1 SGHNT and CDR2 YENEEA. The CDR3 contains 14 residues.